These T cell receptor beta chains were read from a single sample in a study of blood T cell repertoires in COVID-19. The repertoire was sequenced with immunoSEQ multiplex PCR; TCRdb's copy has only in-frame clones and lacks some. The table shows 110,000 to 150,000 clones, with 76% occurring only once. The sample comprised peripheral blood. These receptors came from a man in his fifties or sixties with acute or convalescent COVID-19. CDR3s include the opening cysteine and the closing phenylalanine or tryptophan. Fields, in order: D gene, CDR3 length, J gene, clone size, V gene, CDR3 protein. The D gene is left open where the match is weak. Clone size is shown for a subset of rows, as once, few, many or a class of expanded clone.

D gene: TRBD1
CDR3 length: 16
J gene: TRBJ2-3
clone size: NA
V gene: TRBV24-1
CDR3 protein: CATSDRGTGSTDTQYF

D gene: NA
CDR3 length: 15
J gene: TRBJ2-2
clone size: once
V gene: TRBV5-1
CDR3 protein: CASSTRSANTGELFF

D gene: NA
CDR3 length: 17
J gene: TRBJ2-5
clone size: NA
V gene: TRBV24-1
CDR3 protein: CATSDPLPGLQEETQYF

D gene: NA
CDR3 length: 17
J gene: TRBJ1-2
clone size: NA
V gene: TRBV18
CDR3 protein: CASSPERSGLANYGYTF

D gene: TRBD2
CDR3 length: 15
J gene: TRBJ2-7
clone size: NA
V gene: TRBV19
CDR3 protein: CASSIEASGAYEQYF

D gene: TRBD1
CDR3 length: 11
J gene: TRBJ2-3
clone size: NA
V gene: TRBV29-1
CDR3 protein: CSVEDREYPYF

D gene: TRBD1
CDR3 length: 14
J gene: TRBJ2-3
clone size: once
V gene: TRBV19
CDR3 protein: CASRTGAATDTQYF

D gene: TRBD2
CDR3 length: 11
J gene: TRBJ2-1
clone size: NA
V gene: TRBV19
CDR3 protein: CASSPGTMQFF

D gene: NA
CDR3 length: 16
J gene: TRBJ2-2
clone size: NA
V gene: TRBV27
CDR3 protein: CASSFPNGANTGELFF

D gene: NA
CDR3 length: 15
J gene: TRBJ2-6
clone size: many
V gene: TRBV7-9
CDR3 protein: CASSNTGSGANVLTF

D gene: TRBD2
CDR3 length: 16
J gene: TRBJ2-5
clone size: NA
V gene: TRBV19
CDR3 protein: CASSIESGGGEETQYF

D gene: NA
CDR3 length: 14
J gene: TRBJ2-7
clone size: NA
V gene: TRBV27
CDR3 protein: CASSFAGYLTEQYF

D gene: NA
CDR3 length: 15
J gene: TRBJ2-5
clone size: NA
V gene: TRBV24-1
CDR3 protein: CATSVAQGGGETQYF

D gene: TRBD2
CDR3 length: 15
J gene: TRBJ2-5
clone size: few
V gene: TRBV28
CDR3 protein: CASSSLAGVGETQYF

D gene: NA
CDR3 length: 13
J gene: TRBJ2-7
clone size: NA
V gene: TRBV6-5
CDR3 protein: CASLSYRIYEQYF

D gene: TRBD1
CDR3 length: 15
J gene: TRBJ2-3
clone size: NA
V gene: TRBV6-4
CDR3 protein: CASSDLGQGKDTQYF

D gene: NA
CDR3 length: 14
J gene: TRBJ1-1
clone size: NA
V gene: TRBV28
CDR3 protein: CASSLRGRNTEAFF

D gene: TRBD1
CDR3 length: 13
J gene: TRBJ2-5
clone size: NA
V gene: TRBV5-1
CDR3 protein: CASSPQGQETQYF

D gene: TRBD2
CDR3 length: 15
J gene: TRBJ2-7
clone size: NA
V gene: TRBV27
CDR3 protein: CASSPRASGSAEQYF

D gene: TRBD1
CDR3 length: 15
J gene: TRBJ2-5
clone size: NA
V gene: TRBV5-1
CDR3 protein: CASSATGTGGETQYF

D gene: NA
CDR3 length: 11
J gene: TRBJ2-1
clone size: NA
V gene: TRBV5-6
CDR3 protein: CASALAGEQFF

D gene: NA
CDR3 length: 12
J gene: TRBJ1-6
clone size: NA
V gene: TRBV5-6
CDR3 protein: CASSFRYSPLHF

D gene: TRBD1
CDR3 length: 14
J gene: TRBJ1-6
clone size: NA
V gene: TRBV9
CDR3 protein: CASSGQGANSPLHF

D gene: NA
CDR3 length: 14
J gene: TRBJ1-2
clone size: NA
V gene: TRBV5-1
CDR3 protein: CASSLDRANYGYTF

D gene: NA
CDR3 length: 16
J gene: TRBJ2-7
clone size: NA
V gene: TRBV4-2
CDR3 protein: CASSQDLSGVRPEQYF

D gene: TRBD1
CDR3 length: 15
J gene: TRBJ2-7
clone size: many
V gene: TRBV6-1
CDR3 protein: CASSERGTGKYEQYF

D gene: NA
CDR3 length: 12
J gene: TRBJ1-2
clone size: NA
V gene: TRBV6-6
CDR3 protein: CASSSGSSGYTF

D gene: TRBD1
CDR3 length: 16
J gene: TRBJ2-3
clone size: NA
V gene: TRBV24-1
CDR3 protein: CATSSHRQGFPDTQYF

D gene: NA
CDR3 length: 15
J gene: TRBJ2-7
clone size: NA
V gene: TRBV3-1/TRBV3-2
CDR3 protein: CASSQDFSGHSEQYF

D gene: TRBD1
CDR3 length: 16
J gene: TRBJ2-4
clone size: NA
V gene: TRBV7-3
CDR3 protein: CASSFGQGRGKNIQYF

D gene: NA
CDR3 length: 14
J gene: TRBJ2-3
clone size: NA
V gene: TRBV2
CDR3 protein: CASSERWGGDTQYF

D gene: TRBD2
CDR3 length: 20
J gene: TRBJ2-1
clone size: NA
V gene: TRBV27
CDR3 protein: CASSFERARTSGRSYNEQFF

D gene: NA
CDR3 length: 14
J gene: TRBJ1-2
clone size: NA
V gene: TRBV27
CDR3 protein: CASADRHPRDGYTF

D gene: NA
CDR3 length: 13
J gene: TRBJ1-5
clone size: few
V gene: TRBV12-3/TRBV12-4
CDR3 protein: CASSSQGYQPQHF

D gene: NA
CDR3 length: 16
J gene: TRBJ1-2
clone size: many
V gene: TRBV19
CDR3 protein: CASSIDLASSNYGYTF

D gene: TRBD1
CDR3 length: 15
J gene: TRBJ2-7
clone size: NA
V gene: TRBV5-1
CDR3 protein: CASSLGSTTGSEQYF

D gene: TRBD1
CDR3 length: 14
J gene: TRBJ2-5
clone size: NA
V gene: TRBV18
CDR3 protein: CASSTGQLKETQYF

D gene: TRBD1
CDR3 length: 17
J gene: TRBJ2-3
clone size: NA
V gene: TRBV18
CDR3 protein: CASSPNRDRLNTDTQYF

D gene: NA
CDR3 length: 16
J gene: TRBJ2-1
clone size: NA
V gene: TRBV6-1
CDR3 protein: CASSVLVDSLKGEQFF

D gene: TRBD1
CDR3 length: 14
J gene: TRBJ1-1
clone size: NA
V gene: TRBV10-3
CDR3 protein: CAIQPRTGGTEAFF

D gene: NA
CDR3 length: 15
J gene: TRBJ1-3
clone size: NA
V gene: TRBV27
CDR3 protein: CASSPSPSSGNTIYF

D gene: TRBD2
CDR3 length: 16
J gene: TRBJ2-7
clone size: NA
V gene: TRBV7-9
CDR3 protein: CASSSGLAGTSYEQYF

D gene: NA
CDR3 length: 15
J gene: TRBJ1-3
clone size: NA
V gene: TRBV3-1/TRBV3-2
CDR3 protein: CASSPTWSSGNTIYF

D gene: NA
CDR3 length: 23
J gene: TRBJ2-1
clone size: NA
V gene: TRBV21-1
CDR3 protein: CASSKASITGGAWTSGCYNEQFF

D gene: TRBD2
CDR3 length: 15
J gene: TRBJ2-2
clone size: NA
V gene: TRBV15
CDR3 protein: CATSRGAGGGGELFF

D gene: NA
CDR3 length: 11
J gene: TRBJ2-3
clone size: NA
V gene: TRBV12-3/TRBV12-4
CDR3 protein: CASRHLDTQYF

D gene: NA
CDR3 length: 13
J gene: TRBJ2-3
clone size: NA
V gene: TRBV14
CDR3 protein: CASSPLILDTQYF

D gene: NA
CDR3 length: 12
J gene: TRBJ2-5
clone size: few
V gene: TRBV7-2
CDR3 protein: CASSPLRETQYF

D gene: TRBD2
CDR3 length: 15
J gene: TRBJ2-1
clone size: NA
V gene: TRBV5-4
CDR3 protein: CASSLTGLAEEEQFF

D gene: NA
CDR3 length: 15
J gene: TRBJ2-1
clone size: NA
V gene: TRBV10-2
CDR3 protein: CASSKSGQAYNEQFF

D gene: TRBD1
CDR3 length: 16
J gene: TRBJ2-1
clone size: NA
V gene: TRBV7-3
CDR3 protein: CASSSNSGTGINEQFF

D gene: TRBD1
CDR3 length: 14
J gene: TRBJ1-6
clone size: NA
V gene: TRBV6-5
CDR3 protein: CASRGTGGNSPLHF

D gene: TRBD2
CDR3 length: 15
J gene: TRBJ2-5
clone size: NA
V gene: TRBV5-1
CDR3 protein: CASSTQPGGSETQYF

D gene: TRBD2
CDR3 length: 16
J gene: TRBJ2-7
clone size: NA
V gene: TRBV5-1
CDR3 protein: CASSLALVGGSYEQYF

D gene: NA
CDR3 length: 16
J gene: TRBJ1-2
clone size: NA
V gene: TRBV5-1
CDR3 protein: CASSSTTRTASLGYTF

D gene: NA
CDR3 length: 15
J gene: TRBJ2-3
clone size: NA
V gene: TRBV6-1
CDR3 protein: CASSELSAPPDTQYF

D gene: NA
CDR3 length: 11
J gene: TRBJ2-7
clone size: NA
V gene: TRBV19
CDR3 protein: CASRTGVEQYF

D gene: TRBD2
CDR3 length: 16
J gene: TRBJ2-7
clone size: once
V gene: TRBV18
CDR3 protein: CASSPQGLAGVYEQYF

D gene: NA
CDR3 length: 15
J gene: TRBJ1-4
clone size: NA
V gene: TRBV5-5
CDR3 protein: CASSLGGSTNEKLFF